This T cell receptor beta chain stems from a study of identical twins. Whole-study findings and limits: Cord blood beta clonotypes that were abundant carried fewer insertions, and memory repertoires showed no such trend.

The CDR3 is 12 amino acids. The ends were cut back, 5 bases at V and 5 bases at J, with 13 bases in the middle. Germline CDR1 is DFQATT and CDR2 is SNEGSKA (reference sequence). TCRdb re-derived calls from the 5' RACE reads in MiXCR, one entry per CDR3 protein. Altogether roughly 220,000 distinct CDR3 sequences are present, 6.5% being singletons, with the ten largest covering roughly 14%. On this clonotype itself: The antigen is unknown.

The data also belong to a second study, concerning T cells expressing NK-cell markers. That report adds: Several of the experiments relied on an anti-gamma-delta TCR antibody so that only alpha-beta TCR T cells were sorted.

The V gene is TRBV20-1, the J gene TRBJ2-7, with D possibly being TRBD1 (5 bases). The clonotype originates from a young woman in good health. Material: CD8+ T cells sorted from blood. The CDR3 sequence is CSAWQGINEQYF. In nucleotides, the CDR3 is TGCAGTGCTTGGCAGGGTATCAACGAGCAGTACTTC.